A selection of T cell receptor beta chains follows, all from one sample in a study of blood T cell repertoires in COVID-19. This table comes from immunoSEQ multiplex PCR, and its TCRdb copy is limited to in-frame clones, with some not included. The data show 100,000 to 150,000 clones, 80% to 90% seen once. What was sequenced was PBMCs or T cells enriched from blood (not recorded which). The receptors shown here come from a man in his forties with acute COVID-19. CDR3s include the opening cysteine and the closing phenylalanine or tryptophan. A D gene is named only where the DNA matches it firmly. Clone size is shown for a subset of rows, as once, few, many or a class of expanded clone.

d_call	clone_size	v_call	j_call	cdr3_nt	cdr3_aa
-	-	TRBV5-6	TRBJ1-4	TGTGCCAGCAGCTTCGACTTCCCATTTGAAAAACTGTTTTTT	CASSFDFPFEKLFF
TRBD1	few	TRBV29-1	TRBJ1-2	TGCAGCGCTGATACCATGGAGACAGGGTCAAAAGGGTATGGCTACACCTTC	CSADTMETGSKGYGYTF
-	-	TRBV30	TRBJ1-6	TGTGCCTGGAGGGGCCTTTATTCACCCCTCCACTTT	CAWRGLYSPLHF
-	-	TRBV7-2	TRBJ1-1	TGTGCCAGCAGCTTCACAGGGAGAGCCACTGAAGCTTTCTTT	CASSFTGRATEAFF
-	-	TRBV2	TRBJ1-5	TGTGCCAGCAGTGGAGGGACTCAAGGTCAGCCCCAGCATTTT	CASSGGTQGQPQHF
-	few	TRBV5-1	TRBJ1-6	TGCGCCAGCAGCTCCGGGGATAATTCACCCCTCCACTTT	CASSSGDNSPLHF
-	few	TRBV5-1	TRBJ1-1	TGCGCCAGCAGCTTTTCCCCGGGGAACACTGAAGCTTTCTTT	CASSFSPGNTEAFF
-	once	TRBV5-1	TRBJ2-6	TGCGCCAGCAGCTTGGGGTTGCGCTCTGGGGCCAACGTCCTGACTTTC	CASSLGLRSGANVLTF
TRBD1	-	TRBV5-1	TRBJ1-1	TGCGCCAGCAGGGCCACAGGGGAAAACACTGAAGCTTTCTTT	CASRATGENTEAFF
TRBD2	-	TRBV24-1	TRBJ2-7	TGTGCCACCAGTGACTCTAGCGGACGGACTTACGAGCAGTACTTC	CATSDSSGRTYEQYF
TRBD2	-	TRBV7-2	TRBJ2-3	TGTGCCAGCAGCTCGGGACTAGAAGCAGATACGCAGTATTTT	CASSSGLEADTQYF
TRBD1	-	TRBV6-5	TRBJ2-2	TGTGCCAGCCGACAGGGGTCGCTCACCGGGGAGCTGTTTTTT	CASRQGSLTGELFF
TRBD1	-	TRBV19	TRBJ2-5	TGTGCCAGTAGTATGCTTCAGGGGGCACGAGAGACCCAGTACTTC	CASSMLQGARETQYF
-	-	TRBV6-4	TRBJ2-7	TGTGCCAGGCTAGACGGACTAACTCCCTACGAGCAGTACTTC	CARLDGLTPYEQYF
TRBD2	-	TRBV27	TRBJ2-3	TGTGCCAGCAGTTTAGAACTAGCGGGAGGATTCACAGATACGCAGTATTTT	CASSLELAGGFTDTQYF
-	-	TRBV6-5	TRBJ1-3	TGTGCCAGCAGCCAGGGGTCTGGAAACACCATATATTTT	CASSQGSGNTIYF
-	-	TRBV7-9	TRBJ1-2	TGTGCCAGCAGCCAGCAGGGCACCAACTATGGCTACACCTTC	CASSQQGTNYGYTF
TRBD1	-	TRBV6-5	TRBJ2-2	TGTGCCACCATAAAGCAGGGGGACGGGGAGCTGTTTTTT	CATIKQGDGELFF
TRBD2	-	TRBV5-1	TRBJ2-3	TGCGCCAGCAGCTCACGTGGACTAGCGGGAGATCAAGATACGCAGTATTTT	CASSSRGLAGDQDTQYF
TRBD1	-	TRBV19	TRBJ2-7	TGTGCCAGTCCTATTCCCCGCCGGGACAGGCGCTACGAGCAGTACTTC	CASPIPRRDRRYEQYF
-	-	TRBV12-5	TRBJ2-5	TGTGCTAGTGGTTTGCTCCAAGAGACCCAGTACTTC	CASGLLQETQYF
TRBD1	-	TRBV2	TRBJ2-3	TGTGCCAGCAGTGGAGGACAGGGGGCAGATACGCAGTATTTT	CASSGGQGADTQYF
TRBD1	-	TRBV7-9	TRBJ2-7	TGTGCCAGCAAGGCCGGGACAGGGTGGGACGAGCAGTACTTC	CASKAGTGWDEQYF
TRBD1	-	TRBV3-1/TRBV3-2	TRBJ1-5	TGTGCCAGCAGCCCATCAGGGGGGCGTCAGCCCCAGCATTTT	CASSPSGGRQPQHF
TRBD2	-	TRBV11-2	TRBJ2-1	TGTGCCAGCAGCTTATCTTGGGTAGCGGGGGGTCGCTCCTACAATGAGCAGTTCTTC	CASSLSWVAGGRSYNEQFF
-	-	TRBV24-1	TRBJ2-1	TGTGCCACCAGTGATTTCCGAGGAAAAAATGAGCAGTTCTTC	CATSDFRGKNEQFF
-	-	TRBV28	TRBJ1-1	TGTGCCAGCACTTTGACAACCCCCACTGAAGCTTTCTTT	CASTLTTPTEAFF
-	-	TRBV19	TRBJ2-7	TGTGCCAGTAGCTCACTAGACAGGGAGGCCGAGCAGTACTTC	CASSSLDREAEQYF
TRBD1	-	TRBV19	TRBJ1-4	TGTGCCAGTAGAATGACAGGGTTAAACGAAAAACTGTTTTTT	CASRMTGLNEKLFF
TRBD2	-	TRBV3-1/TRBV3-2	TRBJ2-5	TGTGCCAGCAGCCAAGATACAGCGGGGGCCTGGGAGACCCAGTACTTC	CASSQDTAGAWETQYF
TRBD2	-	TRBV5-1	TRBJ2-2	TGCGCCAGCAGCGAGACTAGCGGGAGTTTGGGCGGGGAGCTGTTTTTT	CASSETSGSLGGELFF
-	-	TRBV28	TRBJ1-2	TGTGCCAGCAGTTTTAATGGGGCGTTAGATGGCTACACCTTC	CASSFNGALDGYTF
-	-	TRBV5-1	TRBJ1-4	TGCGCCAGCAGCTTCTTAGGAGAGAGTAATGAAAAACTGTTTTTT	CASSFLGESNEKLFF
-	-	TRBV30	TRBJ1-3	TGTGCCTGGAGTTTCGACAGGTCCTCTGGAAACACCATATATTTT	CAWSFDRSSGNTIYF
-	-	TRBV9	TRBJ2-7	TGTGCCAGCAGCGTAGACTTGAGGGCATACGAGCAGTACTTC	CASSVDLRAYEQYF
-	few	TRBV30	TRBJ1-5	TGTGCTTACGGGGGAGGCGGCAATCAGCCCCAGCATTTT	CAYGGGGNQPQHF
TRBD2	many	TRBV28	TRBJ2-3	TGTGCCAGCAGTTCCGTTGAGCGGGGACTAGAACCCACAGATACGCAGTATTTT	CASSSVERGLEPTDTQYF
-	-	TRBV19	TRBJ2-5	TGTGCCAGTAAGGACTCTGGAATCAAAGAGACCCAGTACTTC	CASKDSGIKETQYF
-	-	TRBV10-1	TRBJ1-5	TGCGCCAGCAGTGAGGGGCGAGACAGCAATCAGCCCCAGCATTTT	CASSEGRDSNQPQHF
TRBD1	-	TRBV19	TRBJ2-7	TGTGCCAGTGCCCCGACAGGGGAGAACTACGAGCAGTACTTC	CASAPTGENYEQYF
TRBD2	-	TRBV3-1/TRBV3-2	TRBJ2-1	TGTGCCAGCGGAAGCGGGGGGGCCTACAATGAGCAGTTCTTC	CASGSGGAYNEQFF
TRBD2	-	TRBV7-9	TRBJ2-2	TGTGCCAGCAGCTTAGGCGGGAGACCCGGGGAGCTGTTTTTT	CASSLGGRPGELFF
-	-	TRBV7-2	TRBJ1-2	TGTGCCAGCAGCTTAGACCAGGGGCATGGCTACACCTTC	CASSLDQGHGYTF
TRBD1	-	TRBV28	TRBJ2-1	TGTGCCAGCAGTAGCACCGGGACAGATACCTACAATGAGCAGTTCTTC	CASSSTGTDTYNEQFF
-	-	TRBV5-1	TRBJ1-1	TGCGCCAGCAGCCCCCCAGGGGCCACTGAAGCTTTCTTT	CASSPPGATEAFF
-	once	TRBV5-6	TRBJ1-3	TGTGCCAGCAGCTTCGGACGGGGTTTCTCTGGAAACACCATATATTTT	CASSFGRGFSGNTIYF
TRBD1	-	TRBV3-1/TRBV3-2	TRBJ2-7	TGTGCCAGCAGCCTCGGGACAGGCCCATACGAGCAGTACTTC	CASSLGTGPYEQYF
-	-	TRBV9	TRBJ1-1	TGTGCCAGCAGCCAGACATGGAGCGGCACTGAAGCTTTCTTT	CASSQTWSGTEAFF
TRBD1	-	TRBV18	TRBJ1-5	TGTGCCAGCTCACCACCTTGGACAGGGGGCAATCAGCCCCAGCATTTT	CASSPPWTGGNQPQHF
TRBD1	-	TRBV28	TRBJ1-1	TGTGCCAGCAGTTTGCGGACAGGGGACACTGAAGCTTTCTTT	CASSLRTGDTEAFF
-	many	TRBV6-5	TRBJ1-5	TGTGCCAGCAGTTACTCGAGCCAGGCCAATCAGCCCCAGCATTTT	CASSYSSQANQPQHF
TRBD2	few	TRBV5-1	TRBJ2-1	TGCGCCAGCAGCTTTCCCCTAGCGGGAGGCAATGAGCAGTTCTTC	CASSFPLAGGNEQFF
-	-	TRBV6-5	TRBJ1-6	TGTGCCAGCCGACCCAGGGCCCCCTCAAATTCACCCCTCCACTTT	CASRPRAPSNSPLHF